This TCR beta chain was sequenced during a study of spatial heterogeneity in lung cancer. The wider study: The authors sequenced available follow-up PBMC samples, taken a median of roughly two years after resection. Alpha-chain sequences were consistently detected less often than beta-chain sequences.

Germline V gene data show CDR1 as MDHEN and CDR2 as SYDVKM. V lost 5 bases to trimming and J lost 1 base, with 12 bases between them. The CDR3 length is 15 residues. The presence of a unique molecular identifier marked each TCR cDNA molecule. TCRdb recomputed calls from the 5' RACE reads with MiXCR, one row per CDR3 protein. This sample yields 110,000 or so distinct CDR3 sequences, of which about 10% are seen a single time; roughly 24% belongs to the top ten. Indicated time point: blood at routine non-recurrence follow-up after resection. The chain joins TRBV28 to TRBJ1-5, with D hard to call. Here the sequenced sample was PBMCs, taken at follow-up. This sequence was found in a female donor with early-stage non-small cell lung cancer. The CDR3 DNA reads TGTGCCAGCAGTGAGGGTAGTAGGAGCAATCAGCCCCAGCATTTT. Translated, it gives CASSEGSRSNQPQHF.